This TCR beta chain was recorded in a study of blood T cells in healthy people across ages. Combining a sample-barcoded 5' primer with a J-beta primer mix, a second PCR ran for roughly 6 to 12 cycles. TCRdb re-analysed the 5' RACE reads in MiXCR, keeping a single row per CDR3 protein. The repertoire holds about 1.8 million distinct CDR3 sequences, with around 50% as singletons. The CDR3 totals 21 residues. Sequenced input: blood. The rearrangement uses TRBV21-1 and TRBJ1-5; the D call in the table, TRBD1, was not verified against the DNA. TRBV21-1 is reported as a pseudogene. This TCR was recovered from a middle-aged woman in good health. CDR3 region: CASSSRVGGTGVVDGNQPQHF. In DNA, the CDR3 is TGTGCCAGCAGCTCCCGAGTTGGAGGGACAGGGGTCGTGGATGGTAATCAGCCCCAGCATTTT.